This T cell receptor (beta chain) emerged from a study of blood T cells in healthy people across ages. A second PCR, run for roughly 7 to 12 cycles, used a sample-barcoded 5' primer plus a J-beta primer mix. TCRdb reprocessed the 5' RACE reads via MiXCR and lists one record per CDR3 protein. The table records approximately 810,000 distinct CDR3 sequences, under 35% of them present only once. With V trimmed by 8 bases and J by 5 bases, 5 bases remained unmatched. The CDR3 is 14 amino acids. Germline CDR1 reads SNHLY; CDR2 reads FYNNEI. This clonotype showed up just a few times. The rearrangement links TRBV2 to TRBJ2-1; the match to TRBD2 covers 11 bases. The receptor's source is a woman of 80 years or more in good health. What was sequenced was blood. The CDR3 nucleotides are TGTGCCAGCCAAACTAGCGGGGGAAACAATGAGCAGTTCTTC. Its protein is CASQTSGGNNEQFF.